This entry lists 20 T cell receptor beta chains sequenced from one sample in a study of blood T cells in healthy people across ages. Combining a sample-barcoded 5' primer with a J-beta primer mix, a second PCR ran for about 6 to 12 cycles. TCRdb recomputed calls from the 5' RACE reads with MiXCR, one row per CDR3 protein. Among some 1.6 million distinct CDR3 sequences listed, about 35% were seen once. The sample was blood. The receptors were gathered from a woman aged 25 to 39 in good health.

CDR3 DNA: TGTGCCAGCAGCCTTAGGTCGGGGGCCGAAGAGACCCAGTACTTC. Translation: CASSLRSGAEETQYF. V is TRBV7-9 and J is TRBJ2-5; the D call may be TRBD1 or TRBD2 (6 bases each). Trimming removed 5 bases from V and 3 bases from J, with 16 bases in between. The CDR3 spans 15 residues. Germline CDR1 and CDR2: SEHNR and FQNEAQ (reference sequence).

Notes on this clonotype: A clone one base away is much larger, so this may be a read error. V is TRBV4-1 and J is TRBJ2-3; 11 positions match TRBD2. In germline, CDR1 is MGHRA, CDR2 YSYEKL. The CDR3 extends over 17 amino acids. V was clipped by 4 bases and J by 2 bases; unmatched bases: 8. The CDR3 DNA reads as TGCGCCAGCAGCCGCCCTGGGACTAGCGGTAACACAGATACGCAGTATTTT. Amino acid sequence: CASSRPGTSGNTDTQYF.

The V gene is TRBV6-5, the J gene TRBJ1-2, with 7 positions matching TRBD1. The V gene end was trimmed by 0 bases and the J gene end by 2 bases; junction bases not matched to a gene: 6. Germline V lookup: CDR1 MNHEY, CDR2 SVGAGI. The CDR3 is made up of 16 amino acids. The DNA for the CDR3 is TGTGCCAGCAGTTACTCGAAGACAGGGTCCAACTATGGCTACACCTTC. This codes for CASSYSKTGSNYGYTF.

On this clonotype: One end of the junction does not line up with germline, which may come from a read error. The genes are TRBV27 and TRBJ2-7, with D possibly TRBD2 on 6 matching bases. CDR3 length: 15 residues. The germline V gene encodes CDR1 MNHEY and CDR2 SMNVEV (reference sequence). CDR3 in DNA: TGTGCCGGCAGTTTATCCACAGTGGGAGGAGACGAGCAGTACTTC. Encoded protein: CAGSLSTVGGDEQYF.

Only a few counts were recorded for this clonotype. The chain has TRBV7-9 and TRBJ2-1, with a weak D call TRBD2 (6 bases). The V end was cut by 5 bases, the J end by 1 base, with 12 bases between. CDR1 and CDR2 from the germline V gene are SEHNR and FQNEAQ (reference sequence). This CDR3 region has 15 residues. The CDR3 DNA is TGTGCCAGCAGCGGGTCGGGGGAATCCTACAATGAGCAGTTCTTC. It encodes CASSGSGESYNEQFF.

The rearrangement joins TRBV7-2 to TRBJ2-3, with D perhaps matching TRBD1 (6 bases). Germline V gene lookup returns CDR1 SGHTA and CDR2 FQGNSA. The CDR3 sequence is 12 residues long. V lost 4 bases and J 13 bases, leaving 15 bases between the germline ends. The CDR3 DNA is TGTGCCAGCAGCTCCGGACAGAAATTGGAGTATTTT. Its translation: CASSSGQKLEYF.

This clonotype was seen more than once but under ten times. The chain employs TRBV28 and TRBJ2-1; 14 nucleotides align to TRBD2. The germline V gene encodes CDR1 MDHEN and CDR2 SYDVKM. The CDR3 covers 18 residues. Trimming took 4 bases from V and 6 from J; bases not matched to a gene: 11. CDR3 protein: CASSSPRLAGGLVNEQFF. The CDR3 bases are TGTGCCAGCAGTTCCCCCCGACTAGCGGGAGGGCTAGTCAATGAGCAGTTCTTC.

This clonotype was counted many times. The chain employs TRBV29-1 and TRBJ2-5, with a weak D call TRBD2 (7 bases). Germline loops: CDR1 SQVTM, CDR2 ANQGSEA. Trimming left V 4 bases short and J 4 bases short, with 13 bases between. CDR3 length: 13 residues. The CDR3 DNA reads TGCAGCGTTGCGGGGGGCAGAGGAGAGACCCAGTACTTC. Translated: CSVAGGRGETQYF.

A few counts support this clonotype. The CDR3 bases are TGTGCCACCAGCGGGGGACAGGTGGGCTACAATGAGCAGTTCTTC. Protein: CATSGGQVGYNEQFF. The chain has TRBV15 and TRBJ2-1, with TRBD1 identical over 8 bases. Germline-derived CDR1 and CDR2 are LNHNV and YYDKDF (reference sequence). The CDR3 covers 15 residues. The J segment lost 3 bases and the V segment lost 5 bases, leaving 6 bases of the junction unmatched.

V gene TRBV6-6 combines with J gene TRBJ2-1; D not resolved. Germline CDR1 reads MNHNY; CDR2 reads SVGAGI (reference sequence). This CDR3 has 15 residues. Trimming removed 2 bases at V and 1 base at J, with 9 bases between. As DNA, the CDR3 is TGTGCCAGCAGTTACCCTGAGGAGTCCTACAATGAGCAGTTCTTC. Its protein product is CASSYPEESYNEQFF.

This clonotype was counted only a few times. J is TRBJ1-2 and V is TRBV7-9, with TRBD1 identical over 7 bases. The CDR3 is 16 residues long. V shed 1 base and J 2 bases; nucleotides not matched to a gene: 7. Per the germline V gene, CDR1 is SEHNR and CDR2 is FQNEAQ (reference sequence). CDR3 protein: CASSLGGTDLNYGYTF. In DNA, the CDR3 is TGTGCCAGCAGCTTAGGGGGGACAGACCTAAACTATGGCTACACCTTC.

The chain's CDR3 is CASSYLAGVKAGELFF. CDR3 coding DNA: TGTGCCAGCAGTTATCTAGCGGGAGTCAAGGCCGGGGAGCTGTTTTTT. The V gene is TRBV6-5, the J gene TRBJ2-2, with 10 bases that match TRBD2. V lost 3 bases and J lost 6; bases outside the gene matches: 7. This CDR3 contains 16 residues. Germline V lookup: CDR1 MNHEY, CDR2 SVGAGI.

CDR3 amino acids: CSARVPDSYEQYF. CDR3 nucleotides: TGCAGTGCTAGGGTCCCGGACTCCTACGAGCAGTACTTC. This sequence joins TRBV20-1 and TRBJ2-7; D gene ambiguous. The length of the CDR3 is 13 residues. Germline assignment: CDR1 DFQATT and CDR2 SNEGSKA (reference sequence). With 3 bases removed from V and 0 bases from J, the gap between germline ends came to 9 bases.

This clonotype was detected only a few times. The chain employs TRBV2 and TRBJ2-1, with D unresolved. The CDR3 sequence is 11 residues long. Trimming removed 8 bases from V and 8 bases from J, with 10 bases in between. CDR1 is SNHLY, CDR2 FYNNEI, per germline. In DNA form, the CDR3 reads TGTGCCAGCGGAGCAAAAGATGAGCAGTTCTTC. Residues: CASGAKDEQFF.

The rearrangement uses TRBV20-1 and TRBJ1-2, with a weak D call TRBD1 (5 bases). The V gene's germline CDR1 is DFQATT and CDR2 SNEGSKA (reference sequence). The V gene lost 8 bases and the J gene lost 4 bases, with 20 bases spanning the gap. There are 14 residues in the CDR3. CDR3 region: CSSWGWTEGYGYTF. CDR3 DNA sequence: TGCAGTTCTTGGGGCTGGACCGAGGGCTATGGCTACACCTTC.

On this clonotype: A read error may account for a junction end that differs from germline. The V gene is TRBV20-1, the J gene TRBJ2-6; TRBD2 matches 8 bases. The V gene's germline CDR1 is DFQATT and CDR2 SNEGSKA (reference sequence). The CDR3 is 16 amino acids. The CDR3 here is CSARSGGDTGANVRTF. The CDR3 DNA reads as TGCAGTGCTAGAAGCGGGGGCGATACTGGGGCCAACGTCCGGACTTTC.

The chain has TRBV5-1 and TRBJ2-1; no reliable D call. Trimming removed 4 bases from V and 0 bases from J, with 20 bases in between. CDR3 length: 18 amino acids. The germline CDR1 and CDR2 sequences are SGHRS and YFSETQ. The CDR3 DNA follows: TGCGCCAGCAGCCCGACGTTTTCAGCATACATCTCCTACAATGAGCAGTTCTTC. Translation: CASSPTFSAYISYNEQFF.

This sequence joins TRBV5-1 and TRBJ2-3, with D hard to call. CDR1 is SGHRS and CDR2 is YFSETQ in the germline V gene. V gave up 0 bases and J gave up 4 bases, with 9 bases separating them. The CDR3 contains 14 residues. The CDR3, as DNA: TGCGCCAGCAGCTTGGGTAGTATCGCAGATACGCAGTATTTT. It is translated as CASSLGSIADTQYF.

About this clonotype: A read error may account for a junction end that differs from germline. The V gene is TRBV18, the J gene TRBJ2-1, with 9 nucleotides matching TRBD2. The CDR3 contains 16 residues. Germline V gene sequence: CDR1 KGHSH, CDR2 LQKENI. The CDR3 protein is CASSPGLAGPPNERFF. CDR3 bases: TGTGCCAGCTCACCAGGTCTAGCGGGACCGCCCAATGAGCGGTTCTTC.

As to this clonotype: At one of its ends the junction is not consistent with the germline gene, which may arise from a read error. The chain couples TRBV9 to TRBJ1-1; TRBD1 might be the D (6 bases). Germline CDR1 reads SGDLS; CDR2 reads YYNGEE. This CDR3 region has 20 residues. This chain's CDR3 is CASSAPSSQGTGAMNTEAFF. Here the CDR3 DNA reads TGTGCCAGCAGCGCCCCAAGCTCACAGGGCACAGGCGCCATGAACACTGAGGCTTTCTTT. Variable domain in full (rest from reference TRBV9 and TRBJ1-1): DSGVTQTPKHLITATGQRVTLRCSPRSGDLSVYWYQQSLDQGLQFLIQYYNGEERAKGNILERFSAQQFPDLHSELNLSSLELGDSALYFCASSAPSSQGTGAMNTEAFFGQGTRLTVV.